This T cell receptor beta chain was sequenced in a study of cytomegalovirus exposure and HLA in healthy donors. Study in general: HLA-typed donors were the source of tens of millions of unique TCRs held in an early data release.

In the case of this clone: Its antigen is currently unknown.

Vbeta (60) and Jbeta (13) primers were used in the PCR. The assay was immunoSEQ multiplex PCR, and TCRdb's table has in-frame clones only and misses some. The sample has fewer than 200,000 clones, about 79% seen once. The CDR3 contains 14 residues. V was cut by 4 bases and J by 4 bases, with 11 bases left in between. CDR1 and CDR2 (germline): SGHVS, FNYEAQ. Study outcomes and limitations: V- and J-gene trimming of TCR beta was linked (in a later analysis) to a missense DCLRE1C variant. Altogether, 164 TCR beta chains were recorded as cytomegalovirus-associated. Rarity marked most TCR sequences, yet some public TCRs occurred in many donors.

Sequenced sample: PBMCs. The sequence was obtained from a female donor in good health and CMV-seronegative. This chain uses TRBV7-6 with TRBJ1-5; D might be TRBD1 (6 bases). This CDR3 is CASSSGTSNQPQHF. CDR3 bases: TGTGCCAGCAGCTCTGGGACATCGAATCAGCCCCAGCATTTT.